These 32 T cell receptor beta chains were all obtained from the same sample, sequenced in a study of blood T cell repertoires in COVID-19. The repertoire was sequenced with immunoSEQ multiplex PCR; TCRdb's copy has only in-frame clones and lacks some. The data hold about 360,000 clones, with more than 65% observed a single time. Sequencing was carried out using peripheral blood. Receptors originate from a human donor with acute or convalescent COVID-19. The donor label of this sample is uncertain.

This chain links TRBV27 with TRBJ2-5; TRBD1 matches 8 bases. Trimming at V came to 0 bases and at J to 5 bases, leaving 2 bases not matched to a gene. This CDR3 comprises 14 residues. Germline V lookup: CDR1 MNHEY, CDR2 SMNVEV (reference sequence). The DNA of the CDR3 is TGTGCCAGCAGTTTATCGTACAGGGGGGAGACCCAGTACTTC. Translated: CASSLSYRGETQYF.

The table lists this clone with a count of one. The genes are TRBV5-8 and TRBJ2-1, with 9 nucleotides matching TRBD1. The CDR3 runs 15 residues. Per the germline V gene, CDR1 is SGHTS and CDR2 is YDEGEE. After removal of 4 bases from V and 7 bases from J, the junction contained 9 bases not matched to a gene. The CDR3 reads CASSPWTGERNEQFF. In DNA, the CDR3 is TGTGCCAGCAGCCCCTGGACAGGGGAGAGGAATGAGCAGTTCTTC.

This chain uses TRBV2 with TRBJ1-4, with D perhaps matching TRBD1 (6 bases). The CDR3 consists of 14 residues. Trimming removed 3 bases at V and 8 bases at J, with 13 bases between. Germline V lookup: CDR1 SNHLY, CDR2 FYNNEI. DNA of the CDR3: TGTGCCAGCAGTGACCAAGGGGGTTGGGAAAAACTGTTTTTT. It is translated as CASSDQGGWEKLFF.

The chain has TRBV18 and TRBJ2-5; D is perhaps TRBD2 (6 bases). In germline, CDR1 is KGHSH, CDR2 LQKENI. The CDR3 sequence is 13 residues long. The V gene lost 3 bases and the J gene lost 5 bases, with 10 bases spanning the gap. CDR3 bases: TGTGCCAGCTCACCGGGACTGCCGGAGACCCAGTACTTC. Its protein product is CASSPGLPETQYF.

The gene calls are TRBV18 and TRBJ2-7, with a possible D match to TRBD2 (6 bases). The ends were cut back, 0 bases at V and 4 bases at J, with 13 bases in the middle. The CDR3 contains 15 residues. Germline V lookup: CDR1 KGHSH, CDR2 LQKENI. The CDR3 nucleotides are TGTGCCAGCTCACCACCGCGGCGGGGCTTGTACGAGCAGTACTTC. Amino acids: CASSPPRRGLYEQYF.

The chain employs TRBV2 and TRBJ1-3; D not certain. CDR3 size: 13 residues. V lost 8 bases to trimming and J lost 1 base, with 9 bases between them. Per the germline V gene, CDR1 is SNHLY and CDR2 is FYNNEI. This chain's CDR3 is CASGLTSGNTIYF. DNA for the CDR3: TGTGCCAGCGGTTTAACTTCTGGAAACACCATATATTTT.

The J gene is TRBJ1-1, the V gene TRBV30; D is possibly TRBD1 (5 bases). The V end was cut by 7 bases, the J end by 5 bases, with 14 bases between. CDR3 length: 12 amino acids. The V gene's germline CDR1 is GTSNPN and CDR2 SVGIG (reference sequence). The CDR3 sequence is CASRRGRTEAFF. CDR3 DNA: TGTGCCTCCAGGCGGGGGAGGACTGAAGCTTTCTTT.

The chain employs TRBV6-1 and TRBJ1-2, with D possibly TRBD1 on 6 matching bases. Germline V gene data show CDR1 as MNHNS and CDR2 as SASEGT. This CDR3 comprises 14 residues. V gave up 2 bases and J gave up 7 bases, with 14 bases separating them. CDR3 DNA sequence: TGTGCCAGCAGTGAAAGCGGACGCAGGGGTGGCTACACCTTC. This gives the protein CASSESGRRGGYTF.

The J gene is TRBJ2-1, the V gene TRBV5-8; 11 positions match TRBD2. Germline CDR1 is SGHTS and CDR2 is YDEGEE. CDR3 length equals 17 residues. Trimming cost V 5 bases and J 7 bases; bases outside gene matches: 14. Here the CDR3 reads CASRLDLTSGGGNEQFF. CDR3 coding DNA: TGTGCCAGCAGATTAGATTTAACTAGCGGGGGTGGAAATGAGCAGTTCTTC.

This chain connects TRBV18 to TRBJ2-2, with TRBD2 matching 12 bases. V shed 1 base and J 6 bases; nucleotides not matched to a gene: 9. This CDR3 region has 18 residues. Germline V CDR1 and CDR2: KGHSH, LQKENI. The CDR3 sequence: CASSPLPTSGSFAGELFF. CDR3 nucleotide sequence: TGTGCCAGCTCACCACTCCCGACTAGCGGGAGTTTCGCCGGGGAGCTGTTTTTT.

The J gene is TRBJ1-5, the V gene TRBV18, with no clear D. Germline loops: CDR1 KGHSH, CDR2 LQKENI. Trimming took off 3 bases at V and 3 bases at J, with 18 bases between the two ends. The length of the CDR3 is 17 residues. The CDR3 sequence is CASSPSRFSSLNQPQHF. The CDR3 region has the DNA TGTGCCAGCTCACCTTCTCGGTTTTCTTCGCTCAATCAGCCCCAGCATTTT.

This clone was counted between two and nine times. This chain links TRBV5-1 with TRBJ2-1; weak D call: TRBD2 (6 bases). CDR3 length equals 17 residues. V shed 4 bases and J shed 0 bases, with 17 bases lying between them. The V gene's germline CDR1 is SGHRS and CDR2 YFSETQ. CDR3 sequence (DNA): TGCGCCAGCAGCCTCGGGGGATCAGGGATCTCCTACAATGAGCAGTTCTTC. Translating gives CASSLGGSGISYNEQFF.

This rearrangement joins TRBV11-2 to TRBJ2-5, with 8 bases identical to TRBD1. In germline, CDR1 is SGHAT, CDR2 FQNNGV. There are 15 residues in the CDR3. Trimming cost V 3 bases and J 5 bases; bases outside gene matches: 8. DNA for the CDR3: TGTGCCAGCAGCTTCCAGGGGGCGCGTGGGGAGACCCAGTACTTC. Its translation is CASSFQGARGETQYF.

Written as DNA, the CDR3 is TGTGCCAGCAGCCTTACTACAGGGGGCGAGACCCAGTACTTC. Amino acid sequence: CASSLTTGGETQYF. The chain employs TRBV11-2 and TRBJ2-5; TRBD1 aligns across 9 bases. Germline loops: CDR1 SGHAT, CDR2 FQNNGV. The V segment lost 5 bases and the J segment 5 bases; nucleotides outside the gene matches: 6. The CDR3 consists of 14 residues.

The CDR3 DNA follows: TGTGCCAGCAGTTACTCGATGGGACAGATTAATGAAAAACTGTTTTTT. Translated, it gives CASSYSMGQINEKLFF. The chain employs TRBV6-6 and TRBJ1-4; 7 nucleotides line up with TRBD1. Trimming cost V 0 bases and J 4 bases; bases outside gene matches: 5. The CDR3 is made up of 16 amino acids. The germline V gene encodes CDR1 MNHNY and CDR2 SVGAGI (reference sequence).

The chain carries TRBV28 and TRBJ1-5; TRBD1 matches 11 bases. The CDR3 is 16 amino acids. Trimming cost V 7 bases and J 5 bases; bases outside gene matches: 10. Germline assignment: CDR1 MDHEN and CDR2 SYDVKM. The CDR3: CASILSGTGGYQPQHF. CDR3 in DNA: TGTGCCAGCATTCTTTCCGGGACAGGGGGTTATCAGCCCCAGCATTTT. Based on the CDR3 plus reference TRBV28 and TRBJ1-5, the full variable domain is DVKVTQSSRYLVKRTGEKVFLECVQDMDHENMFWYRQDPGLGLRLIYFSYDVKMKEKGDIPEGYSVSREKKERFSLILESASTNQTSMYLCASILSGTGGYQPQHFGDGTRLSIL.

The chain uses TRBV29-1 and TRBJ1-4, with D tentatively TRBD1 (5 bases). Trimming removed 5 bases from V and 7 bases from J, with 11 bases in between. Germline CDR1 SQVTM, CDR2 ANQGSEA. There are 12 residues in the CDR3. DNA for the CDR3: TGCAGCGTTCGGGGGGTGGTTGAAAAACTGTTTTTT. As protein: CSVRGVVEKLFF.

This rearrangement joins TRBV7-9 to TRBJ2-1, with a tentative D call TRBD1 (5 bases). The germline CDR1 and CDR2 sequences are SEHNR and FQNEAQ (reference sequence). The V gene lost 3 bases and the J gene lost 9 bases, with 12 bases spanning the gap. This CDR3 has 13 amino acids. The CDR3 protein is CASSFGFRGEQFF. In DNA form, the CDR3 reads TGTGCCAGCAGCTTCGGTTTTAGGGGTGAGCAGTTCTTC.

This rearrangement joins TRBV2 to TRBJ1-5, with 7 nucleotides matching TRBD1. Trimming cost V 5 bases and J 5 bases; bases outside gene matches: 3. The length of the CDR3 is 13 residues. CDR1 and CDR2 (germline): SNHLY, FYNNEI. In DNA, the CDR3 is TGTGCCAGCAGTTGGGACAGCTATCAGCCCCAGCATTTT. Encoded protein: CASSWDSYQPQHF.

The genes are TRBV30 and TRBJ2-2, with TRBD1 matching 8 bases. Germline CDR1 reads GTSNPN; CDR2 reads SVGIG (reference sequence). J was trimmed by 6 bases and V by 2 bases; bases with no gene match: 2. This CDR3 contains 13 residues. CDR3: CAWSRQGPGELFF. In DNA, the CDR3 is TGTGCCTGGAGTCGACAGGGGCCCGGGGAGCTGTTTTTT.

The rearrangement links TRBV6-6 to TRBJ2-1; TRBD2 matches 13 bases. Germline loops: CDR1 MNHNY, CDR2 SVGAGI (reference sequence). V dropped 6 bases and J dropped 8; count of bases not matched to a gene: 7. There are 15 residues in the CDR3. CDR3 sequence reads: CASRSTSGGAYEQFF. CDR3 DNA sequence: TGTGCCAGCAGATCTACTAGCGGGGGGGCCTATGAGCAGTTCTTC.

The chain is built from TRBV18 and TRBJ2-7, with D possibly matching TRBD2 (7 bases). Trimming took off 6 bases at V and 6 bases at J, with 15 bases between the two ends. The germline V gene has CDR1 KGHSH and CDR2 LQKENI. This CDR3 comprises 13 residues. CDR3 DNA sequence: TGTGCCAGCTCGGACCTCGGGGGGCTCGAGCAGTACTTC. Its translation is CASSDLGGLEQYF.

V is TRBV18 and J is TRBJ1-4; D may be TRBD1 (5 bases). With 3 bases removed from V and 0 bases from J, the gap between germline ends came to 11 bases. Germline lookup yields CDR1 KGHSH and CDR2 LQKENI. The CDR3 consists of 16 residues. The CDR3 spells CASSPMGLATNEKLFF. For the CDR3, the DNA is TGTGCCAGCTCACCTATGGGGCTTGCAACTAATGAAAAACTGTTTTTT.

V gene TRBV5-4 combines with J gene TRBJ2-1, with D unresolved. This CDR3 has 12 residues. Trimming stripped 1 base from V and 9 bases from J, with 8 bases between. Germline V gives CDR1 SGHNT, CDR2 YYREEE (reference sequence). CDR3 nucleotide sequence: TGTGCCAGCAGCTTGCTGCCCGGTGAGCAGTTCTTC. It translates to CASSLLPGEQFF.

The rearrangement links TRBV7-6 to TRBJ2-2, with 12 positions matching TRBD2. Germline CDR1 SGHVS, CDR2 FNYEAQ. Trimming took 6 bases from V and 4 from J; bases not matched to a gene: 12. The CDR3 consists of 18 residues. The CDR3, as DNA: TGTGCCAGCAGTCTGGCTAGCGGGGGGGGCAGGATCACCGGGGAGCTGTTTTTT. The encoded protein is CASSLASGGGRITGELFF.

This clone was detected a few times. This sequence joins TRBV7-8 and TRBJ2-3, with D possibly being TRBD2 (7 bases). V lost 2 bases and J 2 bases, leaving 11 bases between the germline ends. This CDR3 has 15 amino acids. CDR1 and CDR2 (germline): SGHVS, FQNEAQ. The CDR3 spells CASSLYAGATDTQYF. The CDR3 DNA reads as TGTGCCAGCAGCTTATATGCGGGGGCCACAGATACGCAGTATTTT.

The chain carries TRBV5-1 and TRBJ1-2; TRBD1 matches at 8 bases. CDR1 is SGHRS and CDR2 is YFSETQ in the germline V gene. With 4 bases clipped from V and 3 bases from J, the junction kept 8 bases outside the gene matches. The CDR3 extends over 15 amino acids. Written as DNA, the CDR3 is TGCGCCAGCAGCATCAGGACAGGGTACGACTATGGCTACACCTTC. Protein sequence: CASSIRTGYDYGYTF.

The CDR3 nucleotides are TGTGCCAGCTCTAAACAGGGCAGGGATGAGCAGTTCTTC. Translation: CASSKQGRDEQFF. V usage is TRBV12-3 or TRBV12-4 and J usage is TRBJ2-1, with a weak D call TRBD1 (6 bases). This CDR3 is built from 13 residues. V was shortened by 8 bases and J by 8 bases, with 16 bases between the two germline ends.

The rearrangement joins TRBV5-1 to TRBJ2-1, with 8 bases lining up with TRBD2. CDR3 length: 15 residues. V was clipped by 4 bases and J by 6 bases; unmatched bases: 9. The germline V gene encodes CDR1 SGHRS and CDR2 YFSETQ. For the CDR3, the DNA is TGCGCCAGCAGCCTGGAACACCGGGGGGGCAATGAGCAGTTCTTC. Residues: CASSLEHRGGNEQFF.

This rearrangement joins TRBV6-5 to TRBJ2-7; D perhaps matches TRBD1 (7 bases). The CDR3 sequence is 14 residues long. The germline V gene encodes CDR1 MNHEY and CDR2 SVGAGI. Trimming shortened V by 2 bases and J by 1 base, and 9 bases separated the two germline ends. In DNA form, the CDR3 reads TGTGCCAGCAGTTACGCGGGACAGTCCTACGAGCAGTACTTC. As protein: CASSYAGQSYEQYF.

The V gene is TRBV6-4, the J gene TRBJ1-5; 10 bases are a match to TRBD1. In germline, CDR1 is MRHNA, CDR2 SNTAGT. Unmatched junction bases numbered 13, after V lost 2 bases and J lost 0 bases. The CDR3 covers 20 residues. The CDR3 DNA sequence: TGTGCCAGCAGTGACCCCCGCCGGGACAGGGGTTCGGATAGCAATCAGCCCCAGCATTTT. Translated: CASSDPRRDRGSDSNQPQHF.

This clone has just a few counts. The J gene is TRBJ1-5, the V gene TRBV19; TRBD1 might be the D (5 bases). The CDR3 has 15 residues. V was cut by 5 bases and J by 6 bases, with 17 bases left in between. CDR1 and CDR2 from the germline V gene are LNHDA and SQIVND (reference sequence). In nucleotides, the CDR3 is TGTGCCAGTAGTGCGTGGGGGGGAATCCCTCAGCCCCAGCATTTT. It encodes CASSAWGGIPQPQHF.